The T cell receptor (beta chain) under discussion was sequenced for a study of blood T cells in healthy people across ages. Per germline, CDR1 SQVTM and CDR2 ANQGSEA. V shed 5 bases and J shed 6 bases, with 14 bases lying between them. The CDR3 contains 13 residues. The authors ran a second PCR of 7 to 11 cycles using a sample-barcoded 5' primer and a J-beta primer mix. Using its own MiXCR run on the 5' RACE reads, TCRdb lists one record per CDR3 protein. The profile shows roughly 1,800,000 distinct CDR3 sequences, about 50% of them singletons. This clonotype was detected only a few times. The clonotype was recovered from a woman aged 35 to 49 in good health. The rearrangement uses TRBV29-1 and TRBJ2-1, with D perhaps matching TRBD2 (6 bases). Input material: blood. The CDR3: CSVFLGDFNEQFF. DNA of the CDR3: TGCAGCGTTTTCCTAGGGGACTTCAATGAGCAGTTCTTC.